This TCR beta chain was found in a study of CD8 T cells in Susac syndrome. V was cut by 4 bases and J by 0 bases, with 14 bases left in between. The CDR3 has 17 amino acids. The germline V gene encodes CDR1 SGHRS and CDR2 YFSETQ. This clonotype was observed once. Random-hexamer reverse transcription was applied to roughly 0.5 to 1 ug RNA. TCRdb used MiXCR to reprocess the immunoSEQ multiplex PCR reads, holding one entry per CDR3 protein. There are about 210,000 distinct CDR3 sequences in the sample; approximately 94% occur only once, and 0.1% lies in the top ten. The receptor was isolated from a human donor in good health. V usage is TRBV5-1 and J usage is TRBJ2-6; D may be TRBD1 (6 bases). The sequencing sample was made of CD4+ T cells from PBMCs. CDR3 residues: CASSTRTVFSGANVLTF. CDR3 coding DNA: TGCGCCAGCAGCACCCGGACAGTCTTCTCTGGGGCCAACGTCCTGACTTTC.